This T cell receptor (beta chain) was documented in a study of lymphopenia after photon versus proton radiotherapy. Turning to this clone: Antigen: not known.

Study-wide results and limits: A bigger post-nadir fall in TCR diversity correlated inversely with survival time in deceased patients. After the lymphocyte nadir, photon-treated repertoires showed oligoclonal expansion, especially of CD8+ Temra cells. Proton therapy kept repertoires fairly stable, unlike photons, which gained effector/memory cells.

Germline lookup yields CDR1 SGHRS and CDR2 YFSETQ. Trimming took off 0 bases at V and 2 bases at J, with 7 bases between the two ends. This CDR3 is 14 amino acids long. Repertoires were generated with immunoSEQ multiplex PCR, while TCRdb's copy carries only in-frame clones and drops some. The table shows about 12,000 clones, with more than 70% occurring only once. The sequence came from a man aged 60 to 69 with pancreatic cancer. The sequencing here drew on peripheral blood, taken from a patient treated with proton-based radiotherapy. This chain joins TRBV5-1 and TRBJ2-3; unclear D gene. The CDR3 nucleotides read TGCGCCAGCAGCTTGGTAGGGAACACAGATACGCAGTATTTT. It specifies CASSLVGNTDTQYF. The full variable domain, its missing parts supplied by reference TRBV5-1 and TRBJ2-3, is KAGVTQTPRYLIKTRGQQVTLSCSPISGHRSVSWYQQTPGQGLQFLFEYFSETQRNKGNFPGRFSGRQFSNSRSEMNVSTLELGDSALYLCASSLVGNTDTQYFGPGTRLTVL.